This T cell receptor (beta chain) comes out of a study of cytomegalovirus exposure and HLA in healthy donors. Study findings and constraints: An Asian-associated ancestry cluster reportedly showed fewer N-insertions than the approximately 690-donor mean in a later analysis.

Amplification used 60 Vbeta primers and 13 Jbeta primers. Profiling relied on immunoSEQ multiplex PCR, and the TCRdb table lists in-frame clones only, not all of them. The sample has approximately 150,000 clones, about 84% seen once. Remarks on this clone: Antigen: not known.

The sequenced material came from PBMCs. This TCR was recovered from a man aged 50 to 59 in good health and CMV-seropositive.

The CDR3 protein is CASNFPRGANVLTF. CDR3 sequence (DNA): TGTGCCAGCAACTTTCCGCGTGGGGCCAACGTCCTGACTTTC. The chain is built from TRBV2 and TRBJ2-6; no clear D gene. With 7 bases removed from V and 3 bases from J, the gap between germline ends came to 10 bases. The CDR3 is 14 residues long. Per the germline V gene, CDR1 is SNHLY and CDR2 is FYNNEI.